A single sample gave rise to the 8 T cell receptor beta chains below, sequenced in a study of blood T cell repertoires in COVID-19. Clones were sequenced by immunoSEQ multiplex PCR, and TCRdb holds only the in-frame ones, with some missing. The sample has a few hundred thousand clones, 87% seen once. The sequenced material came from peripheral blood. The receptors originated from a woman aged 45 to 65 who had recovered from COVID-19.

This clone was recorded once. The gene calls are TRBV6-5 and TRBJ1-1, with 7 positions matching TRBD1. CDR1 MNHEY and CDR2 SVGAGI come from the germline V gene. There are 12 residues in the CDR3. The trim removed 10 bases at V and 7 bases at J, leaving 9 bases unmatched. The CDR3 nucleotides read TGTGCCATCTCCGATCAGGGGGTTGAAGCTTTCTTT. Encoded protein: CAISDQGVEAFF.

The chain carries TRBV7-2 and TRBJ2-6; TRBD1 might be the D (6 bases). Germline-derived CDR1 and CDR2 are SGHTA and FQGNSA. This CDR3 has 16 residues. The V gene lost 1 base and the J gene lost 2 bases, with 9 bases spanning the gap. The CDR3 sequence: CASSLGSGAGANVLTF. For the CDR3, the DNA is TGTGCCAGCAGCTTAGGGTCAGGGGCTGGGGCCAACGTCCTGACTTTC.

The chain combines TRBV3-1 (or the pseudogene TRBV3-2) with TRBJ2-3; TRBD2 matches 11 bases. The length of the CDR3 is 17 residues. With V trimmed by 0 bases and J by 14 bases, 16 bases remained unmatched. Germline CDR1 LGHDT, CDR2 YNNKEL (reference sequence). In nucleotides, the CDR3 is TGTGCCAGCAGCCAAGAGGGGGATAGTCTAGCGGGAGGACCGGGGTATTTT. This encodes CASSQEGDSLAGGPGYF.

V is TRBV27 and J is TRBJ2-7, with 8 bases aligning to TRBD1. Germline assignment: CDR1 MNHEY and CDR2 SMNVEV (reference sequence). The CDR3 covers 15 residues. V lost 6 bases and J lost 4; bases outside the gene matches: 11. The CDR3 here is CASSPYAGQGYEQYF. The CDR3 region has the DNA TGTGCCAGCAGCCCCTATGCCGGACAGGGATACGAGCAGTACTTC.

The chain's CDR3 is CATTAAGTDTQYF. Here the CDR3 DNA reads TGTGCCACCACGGCGGCGGGCACAGATACGCAGTATTTT. The chain has TRBV2 and TRBJ2-3; D is uncertain. The V and J ends lost 10 bases and 1 base respectively, with 12 bases between them. Per germline, CDR1 SNHLY and CDR2 FYNNEI. The CDR3 length is 13 residues.

The V and J genes are TRBV27 and TRBJ1-2, with D perhaps TRBD1 (6 bases). Trimming pared 8 bases from V and 4 bases from J, leaving 14 bases between. The CDR3 spans 13 residues. CDR1 and CDR2 from the germline V gene are MNHEY and SMNVEV (reference sequence). CDR3 DNA sequence: TGTGCCAGCTCCAAACAGGGTGGCTATGGCTACACCTTC. Protein sequence: CASSKQGGYGYTF.

The rearrangement joins TRBV4-2 to TRBJ2-7; TRBD2 matches at 11 bases. After removal of 6 bases from V and 1 base from J, the junction contained 5 bases not matched to a gene. Germline CDR1 is LGHNA and CDR2 is YNFKEQ. CDR3 length equals 15 residues. The chain's CDR3 is CASSSGTSGSYEQYF. The DNA of the CDR3 is TGTGCCAGCAGTTCCGGGACTAGCGGATCCTACGAGCAGTACTTC.

This chain joins TRBV2 and TRBJ2-1; 10 bases line up with TRBD1. J was trimmed by 5 bases and V by 7 bases; bases with no gene match: 8. This CDR3 has 15 residues. Per the germline V gene, CDR1 is SNHLY and CDR2 is FYNNEI. CDR3 sequence reads: CASMSPGQGNNEQFF. In DNA form, the CDR3 reads TGTGCCAGCATGAGTCCGGGACAGGGGAACAATGAGCAGTTCTTC.